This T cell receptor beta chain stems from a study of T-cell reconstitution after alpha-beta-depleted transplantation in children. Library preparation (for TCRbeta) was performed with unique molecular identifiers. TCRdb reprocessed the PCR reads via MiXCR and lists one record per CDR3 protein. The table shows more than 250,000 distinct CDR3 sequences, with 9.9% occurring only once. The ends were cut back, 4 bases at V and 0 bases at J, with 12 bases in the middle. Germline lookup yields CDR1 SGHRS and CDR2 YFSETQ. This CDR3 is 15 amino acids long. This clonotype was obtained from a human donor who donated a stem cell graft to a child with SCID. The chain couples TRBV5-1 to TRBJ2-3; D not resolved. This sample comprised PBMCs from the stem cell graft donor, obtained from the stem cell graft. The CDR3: CASSPAFDSTDTQYF. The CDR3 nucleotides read TGCGCCAGCAGCCCGGCGTTTGACAGCACAGATACGCAGTATTTT.